This TCR beta chain originates from a study of blood T cell repertoires in COVID-19. As for the study in general: Sites in the United States, Italy and Spain provided acute and convalescent COVID-19 samples.

In the source study's methods: Nucleated cell counts were estimated from reference gene primer amplification. Clones were sequenced by immunoSEQ multiplex PCR, and TCRdb holds only the in-frame ones, with some missing. That table supplies the V and J calls and clone size; D and trimming were determined from the DNA. The data show some 130,000 clones, approximately 80% seen once. Germline values: CDR1 KGHDR, CDR2 SFDVKD. J gave up 6 bases and V 12 bases, and 8 bases lay outside the gene matches. The CDR3 sequence is 14 residues long. The chain is built from TRBV24-1 and TRBJ2-1; 12 bases agree with TRBD2. The sequencing sample was made of peripheral blood. The source of this sequence is a man in his 70s with acute or convalescent COVID-19. CDR3 DNA: TGTGCCTCCGGAACTAGCGGGGGGCCCAATGAGCAGTTCTTC. This encodes CASGTSGGPNEQFF.